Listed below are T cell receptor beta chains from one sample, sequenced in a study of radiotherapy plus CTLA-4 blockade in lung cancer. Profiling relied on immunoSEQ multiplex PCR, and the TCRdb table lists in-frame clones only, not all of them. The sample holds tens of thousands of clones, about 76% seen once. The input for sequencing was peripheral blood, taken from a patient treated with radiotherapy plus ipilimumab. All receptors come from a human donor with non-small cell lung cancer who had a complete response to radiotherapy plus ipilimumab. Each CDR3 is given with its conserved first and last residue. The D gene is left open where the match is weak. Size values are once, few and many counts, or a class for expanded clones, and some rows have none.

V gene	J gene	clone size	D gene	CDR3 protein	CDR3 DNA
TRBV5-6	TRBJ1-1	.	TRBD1	CASSQTGALRAFF	TGTGCCAGCAGCCAAACAGGGGCCCTTCGAGCTTTCTTT
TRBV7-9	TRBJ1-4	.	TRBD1	CASSAPRGRNEKLFF	TGTGCCAGCAGCGCCCCCAGGGGGAGAAATGAAAAACTGTTTTTT
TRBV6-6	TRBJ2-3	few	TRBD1	CASSYPQGADTQYF	TGTGCCAGCAGTTACCCGCAGGGGGCGGATACGCAGTATTTT
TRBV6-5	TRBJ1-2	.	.	CASQKEGSYGYTF	TGTGCCAGTCAGAAGGAGGGCAGCTATGGCTACACCTTC
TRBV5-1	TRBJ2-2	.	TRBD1	CASSLTGGNTGELFF	TGCGCCAGCAGCTTGACAGGGGGGAACACCGGGGAGCTGTTTTTT
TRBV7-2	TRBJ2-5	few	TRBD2	CASSLGGLAGMETQYF	TGTGCCAGCAGCTTAGGGGGACTAGCGGGAATGGAGACCCAGTACTTC
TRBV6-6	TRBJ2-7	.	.	CASSPTALYEQYF	TGTGCCAGCAGTCCTACTGCATTATACGAGCAGTACTTC
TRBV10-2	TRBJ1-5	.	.	CASSEIRGEPQHF	TGCGCCAGTTCGGAGATCAGGGGAGAGCCCCAGCATTTT
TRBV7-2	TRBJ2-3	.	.	CASSSFSVSTDTQYF	TGTGCCAGCAGCTCGTTTAGCGTAAGCACAGATACGCAGTATTTT
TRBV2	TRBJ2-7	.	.	CASVVNRDYEQYF	TGTGCCAGCGTGGTAAACAGGGACTACGAGCAGTACTTC
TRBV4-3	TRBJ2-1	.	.	CASSQGQGLSDEQFF	TGCGCCAGCAGCCAAGGTCAGGGGCTGTCGGATGAGCAGTTCTTC
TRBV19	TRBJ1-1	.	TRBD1	CASSLTGILSEAFF	TGTGCCAGTAGCCTGACAGGGATCTTGTCTGAAGCTTTCTTT
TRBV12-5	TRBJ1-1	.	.	CASTQNSNTEAFF	TGTGCTAGTACACAGAACTCGAACACTGAAGCTTTCTTT
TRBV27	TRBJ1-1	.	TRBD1	CASRRQGMNTEAFF	TGTGCCAGCAGGCGACAGGGCATGAACACTGAAGCTTTCTTT
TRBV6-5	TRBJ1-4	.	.	CASSYGGGGYGKLFF	TGTGCCAGCAGTTACGGCGGGGGGGGGTATGGAAAACTGTTTTTT
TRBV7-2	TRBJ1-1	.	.	CASSLNSGGREAFF	TGTGCCAGCAGCTTAAATTCCGGGGGTCGGGAAGCTTTCTTT
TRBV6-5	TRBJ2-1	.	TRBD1	CASSSGTGRNEQFF	TGTGCCAGCAGTTCCGGGACAGGGAGGAATGAGCAGTTCTTC
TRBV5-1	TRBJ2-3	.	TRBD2	CASSLGLAGGADTQYF	TGCGCCAGCAGCTTGGGACTAGCGGGAGGCGCAGATACGCAGTATTTT
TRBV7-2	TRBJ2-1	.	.	CASSLAAPLSTGEQFF	TGTGCCAGCAGCTTAGCCGCCCCACTCTCGACTGGTGAGCAGTTCTTC
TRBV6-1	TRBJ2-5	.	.	CASSERETQYF	TGTGCCAGCAGTGAACGGGAGACCCAGTACTTC
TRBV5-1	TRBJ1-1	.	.	CASSPGEIANTEAFF	TGCGCCAGCAGCCCCGGGGAAATTGCGAACACTGAAGCTTTCTTT
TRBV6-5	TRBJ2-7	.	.	CASSYSIAGYEQYF	TGTGCCAGCAGTTACTCTATCGCCGGGTACGAGCAGTACTTC
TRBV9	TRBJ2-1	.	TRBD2	CASSPREAGGQEQFF	TGTGCCAGCAGCCCCCGGGAAGCGGGAGGCCAGGAGCAGTTCTTC
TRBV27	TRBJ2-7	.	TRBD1	CASSLHRGPYEQYF	TGTGCCAGCAGTCTCCACAGGGGTCCCTACGAGCAGTACTTC
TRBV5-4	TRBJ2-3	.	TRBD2	CASSQTAGADDTQYF	TGTGCCAGCAGCCAAACAGCGGGAGCGGACGATACGCAGTATTTT
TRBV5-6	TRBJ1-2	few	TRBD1	CASSLYKYRGAYGYTF	TGTGCCAGCAGCTTGTATAAGTACAGGGGAGCATATGGCTACACCTTC
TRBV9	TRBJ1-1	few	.	CASSAGNTEAFF	TGTGCCAGCAGCGCAGGGAACACTGAAGCTTTCTTT
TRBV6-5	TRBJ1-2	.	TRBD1	CASSRTGLEGYTF	TGTGCCAGCAGTCGGACAGGGTTGGAGGGCTACACCTTC
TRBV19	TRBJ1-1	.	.	CASKRALDMNTEAFF	TGTGCCAGTAAAAGGGCCTTGGACATGAACACTGAAGCTTTCTTT
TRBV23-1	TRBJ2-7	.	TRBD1	CASRLRPGGNLSYEQYF	TGCGCCAGCAGGCTCCGACCAGGGGGCAACCTCTCCTACGAGCAGTACTTC
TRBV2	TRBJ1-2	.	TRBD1	CASSENRGQTYGYTF	TGTGCCAGCAGTGAAAACAGGGGGCAGACCTATGGCTACACCTTC
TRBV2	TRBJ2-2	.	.	CASSGQGTNTGELFF	TGTGCCAGCAGTGGGCAGGGGACGAACACCGGGGAGCTGTTTTTT
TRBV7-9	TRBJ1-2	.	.	CASSREGGDGYTF	TGTGCCAGCAGCCGGGAGGGGGGGGATGGCTACACCTTC
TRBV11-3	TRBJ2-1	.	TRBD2	CASSLGGDTNYNEQFF	TGTGCCAGCAGCTTGGGGGGGGATACTAACTACAATGAGCAGTTCTTC
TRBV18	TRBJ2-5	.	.	CASSPPVRETQYF	TGTGCCAGCTCACCACCGGTTAGAGAGACCCAGTACTTC
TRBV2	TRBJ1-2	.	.	CASSEVTVRAVDYGYTF	TGTGCCAGCAGTGAAGTAACAGTGAGAGCGGTTGACTATGGCTACACCTTC
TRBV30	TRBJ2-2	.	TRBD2	CALGVTSGVLIAGELFF	TGTGCCTTGGGGGTGACTAGCGGGGTCCTCATAGCCGGGGAGCTGTTTTTT
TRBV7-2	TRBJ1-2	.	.	CASSLTAGGGYGYTF	TGTGCCAGCAGCCTCACAGCGGGGGGGGGCTATGGCTACACCTTC
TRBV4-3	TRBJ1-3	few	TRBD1	CASSRATGEGNTIYF	TGCGCCAGCAGCCGAGCGACAGGGGAAGGAAACACCATATATTTT
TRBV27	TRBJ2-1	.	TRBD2	CASSFRTSGRVYNEQFF	TGTGCCAGCAGTTTCCGAACTAGCGGGAGGGTCTACAATGAGCAGTTCTTC